A single sample is the source of the 15 T cell receptor beta chains below, sequenced in a study of Graves' ophthalmopathy and Graves' hyperthyroidism. The study amplified TCR beta CDR3 regions using RNA transcripts. First-round RT-PCR relied on HTBI primers, and a second-round multiplex PCR came next. A single record per CDR3 protein comes from TCRdb applying MiXCR to the multiplex PCR reads. Seen here are 350,000 to 450,000 distinct CDR3 sequences, around a fifth observed once, and the top ten hold 3%. The sequencing input was peripheral blood. These receptor sequences come from a woman aged 18 to 35 with stable Graves' hyperthyroidism.

The rearrangement joins TRBV6-2 or TRBV6-3 to TRBJ2-7, with unresolved D. The V end was cut by 0 bases, the J end by 2 bases, with 11 bases between. This CDR3 is built from 15 residues. The germline V gene encodes CDR1 MNHEY and CDR2 SVGEGT. DNA of the CDR3: TGTGCCAGCAGTTACTCAGGCAGGATTACCTACGAGCAGTACTTC. Protein sequence: CASSYSGRITYEQYF.

This clonotype was counted ten times or more. The chain joins TRBV7-6 to TRBJ2-7, with D hard to call. V was shortened by 1 base and J by 2 bases, with 12 bases between the two germline ends. The length of the CDR3 is 15 residues. The germline gives CDR1 SGHVS, CDR2 FNYEAQ. The CDR3 region has the DNA TGTGCCAGCAGCTTAGAAGGTTTCGGACCCTACGAGCAGTACTTC. This sequence encodes CASSLEGFGPYEQYF.

The J gene is TRBJ1-1, the V gene TRBV6-1; 7 bases are a match to TRBD1. The CDR3 length is 14 residues. Trimming removed 2 bases from V and 7 bases from J; junction bases left unmatched: 7. Germline CDR1 reads MNHNS; CDR2 reads SASEGT. CDR3 loop: CASSERRTGLEAFF. CDR3 sequence (DNA): TGTGCCAGCAGTGAACGTAGGACAGGCCTTGAAGCTTTCTTT.

The table lists this clonotype with many counts. The V call is TRBV2, the J call TRBJ2-3; D gene ambiguous. Germline V gene data show CDR1 as SNHLY and CDR2 as FYNNEI. V lost 7 bases and J 2 bases, leaving 13 bases between the germline ends. This CDR3 has 14 residues. CDR3 DNA sequence: TGTGCCAGCATTGGGAACGGCTACACAGATACGCAGTATTTT. This encodes CASIGNGYTDTQYF.

This clonotype was picked up many times. The chain employs TRBV29-1 and TRBJ2-7; TRBD2 matches 7 bases. The CDR3 is 13 amino acids. Trimming removed 4 bases from V and 3 bases from J; junction bases left unmatched: 6. CDR1 and CDR2 from the germline V gene are SQVTM and ANQGSEA. The CDR3, as DNA: TGCAGCGTTGCGGCTAGCGGTTTCTACGAGCAGTACTTC. It is translated as CSVAASGFYEQYF.

This clonotype was picked up many times. This chain uses TRBV30 with TRBJ1-2, with D maybe TRBD1 (5 bases). The germline V gene has CDR1 GTSNPN and CDR2 SVGIG (reference sequence). V dropped 0 bases and J dropped 6 bases, with 11 bases sitting between them. CDR3 size: 13 residues. The CDR3 DNA follows: TGTGCCTGGAGTGTACTATTGGGACATGGCTACACCTTC. Residues: CAWSVLLGHGYTF.

This clonotype was seen only a few times. The chain links TRBV30 to TRBJ1-1, with unresolved D. Deletions cut 2 bases from V and 1 base from J, with 5 bases between. The CDR3 totals 12 residues. The germline gives CDR1 GTSNPN, CDR2 SVGIG (reference sequence). CDR3: CAWSTPNTEAFF. The CDR3 DNA reads as TGTGCCTGGAGTACACCGAACACTGAAGCTTTCTTT.

A word on this clonotype: The final CDR3 position lacks the conserved phenylalanine or tryptophan, pointing to a likely read error. Because the CDR3's place on the DNA is in doubt, the DNA is left out and the CDR3 is given as listed by TCRdb. J is TRBJ1-1 and V is TRBV30; TRBD1 is the table's D call and was not checked against the DNA. With termini counted, the CDR3 has 14 amino acids. Germline CDR1 reads GTSNPN; CDR2 reads SVGIG (reference sequence). The CDR3 protein is CAWSVGVGDTEACL.

This clonotype was recorded many times. The CDR3 is CASSLTGAGFENTEAFF. The CDR3 DNA reads as TGTGCCAGCAGCTTAACGGGGGCGGGGTTTGAGAACACTGAAGCTTTCTTT. The chain combines TRBV7-3 with TRBJ1-1, with D perhaps TRBD1 (6 bases). The CDR3 sequence is 17 residues long. CDR1 and CDR2 (germline): SGHTA, FQGTGA. Trimming removed 0 bases at V and 1 base at J, with 15 bases between.

At least ten counts were recorded for this clonotype. This sequence joins TRBV10-3 and TRBJ2-2; D might be TRBD1 (5 bases). The V end lost 5 bases, the J end lost 3 bases, and 16 bases lay between the germline ends. CDR1 is ENHRY, CDR2 SYGVKD, per germline. The CDR3 is made up of 16 amino acids. The CDR3 bases are TGTGCCATCAGTCCAGACGGCAGGGTAGACACCGGGGAGCTGTTTTTT. It specifies CAISPDGRVDTGELFF.

This clonotype was detected many times. The rearrangement joins TRBV5-6 to TRBJ2-5; TRBD2 aligns across 13 bases. V lost 1 base and J lost 5; bases outside the gene matches: 8. This CDR3 has 17 amino acids. Germline CDR1 and CDR2: SGHDT and YYEEEE. The DNA of the CDR3 is TGTGCCAGCAGCTTGATGCCGGGACTAGCGGGAACGGAGACCCAGTACTTC. Translation: CASSLMPGLAGTETQYF.

This clonotype was observed many times. The gene calls are TRBV18 and TRBJ1-1, with 8 bases fitting TRBD1. This CDR3 is 15 amino acids long. In germline, CDR1 is KGHSH, CDR2 LQKENI. Trimming cost V 6 bases and J 0 bases; bases outside gene matches: 6. As DNA, the CDR3 is TGTGCCAGCTCGCCGACAGGGGATTTGAACACTGAAGCTTTCTTT. This gives the protein CASSPTGDLNTEAFF.

This clonotype showed up many times. The chain employs TRBV12-3 or TRBV12-4 and TRBJ1-3; D is uncertain. Trimming pared 7 bases from V and 3 bases from J, leaving 16 bases between. The CDR3 is 15 residues long. CDR3 sequence (DNA): TGTGCCAGCAAATTTAATCTGGGTGGTGGAAACACCATATATTTT. This translates into CASKFNLGGGNTIYF.

This clonotype has at least ten counts. This sequence joins TRBV19 and TRBJ1-2; the D gene is possibly TRBD1 (6 bases). CDR3 length: 12 amino acids. V was pared by 6 bases and J by 8 bases, with 13 bases between. Germline V gene sequence: CDR1 LNHDA, CDR2 SQIVND (reference sequence). The CDR3 protein is CASRLRGEGYTF. The CDR3, as DNA: TGTGCCAGTAGGCTGAGGGGGGAAGGCTACACCTTC.

This clonotype was found many times. CDR3 DNA sequence: TGTGCCAGCAGTTCCGAATGGGAGGGACAGCCCCAGCATTTT. Translation: CASSSEWEGQPQHF. V usage is TRBV28 and J usage is TRBJ1-5; D gene uncertain. Trimming shortened V by 4 bases and J by 7 bases, and 14 bases separated the two germline ends. The CDR3 extends over 14 amino acids. Germline CDR1 and CDR2: MDHEN and SYDVKM.